This T cell receptor beta chain was found in a study of shared clonotypes between healthy human individuals. Germline V gene data show CDR1 as MGHRA and CDR2 as YSYEKL. The CDR3 contains 15 residues. V gave up 4 bases and J gave up 0 bases, with 12 bases separating them. Here immunoSEQ multiplex PCR was the method, and the copy in TCRdb shows in-frame clones only, minus some. The table has hundreds of thousands of clones, 90% to 95% seen once; the top ten hold approximately 0.11%. CD45RO-negative CD8 cells positively selected for CCR7 made up the naive population, which excluded terminally differentiated effector memory CD45RA+ cells.

The TCR comes from a woman between 25 and 40 years old in good health. V and J are TRBV4-1 and TRBJ1-2; D uncertain. Sequenced input: naive CD8+ T cells sorted from blood. The CDR3 sequence is CASSPGHHTNYGYTF. The DNA of the CDR3 is TGCGCCAGCAGCCCCGGGCACCATACTAACTATGGCTACACCTTC.